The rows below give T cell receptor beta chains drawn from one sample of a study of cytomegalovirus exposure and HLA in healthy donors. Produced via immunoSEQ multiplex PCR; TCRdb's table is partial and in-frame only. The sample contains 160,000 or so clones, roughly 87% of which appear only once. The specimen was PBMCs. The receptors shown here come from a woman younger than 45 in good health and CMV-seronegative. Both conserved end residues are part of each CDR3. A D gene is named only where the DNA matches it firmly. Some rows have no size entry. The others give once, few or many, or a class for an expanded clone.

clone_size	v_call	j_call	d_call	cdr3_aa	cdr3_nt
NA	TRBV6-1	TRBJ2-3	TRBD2	CASSEGLAGVRTDTQYF	TGTGCCAGCAGTGAGGGACTAGCGGGAGTCCGGACAGATACGCAGTATTTT
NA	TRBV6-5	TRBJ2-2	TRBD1	CASSPGTANTGELFF	TGTGCCAGCAGTCCCGGGACAGCGAACACCGGGGAGCTGTTTTTT
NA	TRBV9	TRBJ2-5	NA	CASSVAATGFQETQYF	TGTGCCAGCAGCGTAGCGGCAACGGGGTTCCAAGAGACCCAGTACTTC
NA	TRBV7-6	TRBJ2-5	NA	CATGVQETQYF	TGTGCCACCGGGGTACAAGAGACCCAGTACTTC
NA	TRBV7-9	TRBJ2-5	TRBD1	CASRQGASQETQYF	TGTGCCAGCAGACAGGGGGCTAGTCAAGAGACCCAGTACTTC
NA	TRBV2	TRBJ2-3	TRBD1	CASTKGQGADTQYF	TGTGCCAGCACAAAAGGGCAGGGGGCGGATACGCAGTATTTT
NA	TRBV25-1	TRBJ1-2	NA	CASSESGRAYGYTF	TGTGCCAGCAGCGAGTCGGGCAGGGCCTATGGCTACACCTTC
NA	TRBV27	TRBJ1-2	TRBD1	CASSLTGAHGYTF	TGTGCCAGCAGTCTTACAGGGGCCCATGGCTACACCTTC
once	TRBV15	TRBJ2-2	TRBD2	CATSRGGGGPSGELFF	TGTGCCACCAGCAGAGGGGGGGGAGGGCCTTCCGGGGAGCTGTTTTTT
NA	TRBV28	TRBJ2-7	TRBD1	CASSLPDRGFNYEQYF	TGTGCCAGCAGTTTACCCGACAGGGGGTTCAACTACGAGCAGTACTTC
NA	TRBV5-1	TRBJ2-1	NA	CASSLAPAGYLSSYNEQFF	TGCGCCAGCAGCTTGGCCCCGGCAGGCTACCTGAGCTCCTACAATGAGCAGTTCTTC
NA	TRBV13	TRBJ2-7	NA	CASSLAFSLGSEQYF	TGTGCCAGCAGCTTAGCTTTCTCCTTGGGGAGCGAGCAGTACTTC
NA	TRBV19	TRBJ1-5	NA	CASMGTPYSNQPQHF	TGTGCCAGTATGGGGACACCCTATAGCAATCAGCCCCAGCATTTT
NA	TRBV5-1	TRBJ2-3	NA	CASSGWAGSTDTQYF	TGCGCCAGCAGCGGCTGGGCGGGGAGCACAGATACGCAGTATTTT
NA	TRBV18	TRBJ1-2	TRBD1	CASSPGQEPGYTF	TGTGCCAGCTCACCCGGACAGGAGCCGGGCTACACCTTC
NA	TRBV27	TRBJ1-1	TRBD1	CASSSWDDRAEAFF	TGTGCCAGCAGTTCCTGGGATGACAGGGCTGAAGCTTTCTTT
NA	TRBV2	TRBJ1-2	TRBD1	CASSPGGYGYGYTF	TGTGCCAGCAGTCCAGGGGGATATGGCTATGGCTACACCTTC
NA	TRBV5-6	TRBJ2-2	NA	CASSFFRGNENTGELFF	TGTGCCAGCAGCTTTTTCCGCGGGAACGAGAACACCGGGGAGCTGTTTTTT
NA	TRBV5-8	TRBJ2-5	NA	CASSLVWGGRQETQYF	TGTGCCAGCAGCTTGGTGTGGGGGGGCCGTCAAGAGACCCAGTACTTC
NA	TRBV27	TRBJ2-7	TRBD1	CASSDRGSYEQYF	TGTGCCAGCTCCGACAGGGGCTCCTACGAGCAGTACTTC
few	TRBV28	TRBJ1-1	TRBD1	CASSVGQLNTEAFF	TGTGCCAGCAGCGTGGGACAGCTTAACACTGAAGCTTTCTTT
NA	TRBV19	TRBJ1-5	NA	CASSMQMAQPQHF	TGTGCCAGTAGTATGCAAATGGCTCAGCCCCAGCATTTT
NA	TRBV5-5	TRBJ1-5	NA	CASSLYNAGSNQPQHF	TGTGCCAGCAGCTTGTATAACGCGGGAAGCAATCAGCCCCAGCATTTT
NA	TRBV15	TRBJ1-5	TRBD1	CATSTKQGAQQPQHF	TGTGCCACCAGCACAAAACAGGGGGCGCAACAGCCCCAGCATTTT
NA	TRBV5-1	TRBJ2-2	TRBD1	CASSLNAGQGTGELFF	TGCGCCAGCAGCTTGAACGCGGGACAGGGAACCGGGGAGCTGTTTTTT
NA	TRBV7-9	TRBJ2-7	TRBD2	CASSPNRGETYEQYF	TGTGCCAGCAGCCCAAACCGGGGGGAAACCTACGAGCAGTACTTC
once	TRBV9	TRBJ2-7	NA	CASSAQEFYEQYF	TGTGCCAGCAGCGCACAGGAATTCTACGAGCAGTACTTC
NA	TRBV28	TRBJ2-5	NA	CASSSLREQYF	TGTGCCAGCAGTTCGCTTAGGGAGCAGTACTTC
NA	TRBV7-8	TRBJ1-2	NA	CASSDDINYGYTF	TGTGCCAGCAGCGATGACATTAACTATGGCTACACCTTC
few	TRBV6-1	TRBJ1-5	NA	CASSEEGQGGQPQHF	TGTGCCAGCAGTGAAGAAGGGCAGGGTGGACAGCCCCAGCATTTT
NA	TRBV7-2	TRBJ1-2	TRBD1	CASSVGAGGNYGYTF	TGTGCCAGCAGCGTGGGGGCAGGGGGGAACTATGGCTACACCTTC
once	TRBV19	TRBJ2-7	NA	CASSNRVSYEQYF	TGTGCCAGTAGTAACAGGGTATCCTACGAGCAGTACTTC
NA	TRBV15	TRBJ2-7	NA	CATSKDYEQYF	TGTGCCACCAGCAAAGACTACGAGCAGTACTTC
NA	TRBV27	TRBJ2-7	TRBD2	CASSLSPSGYYEQYF	TGTGCCAGCAGTTTATCGCCTAGCGGTTACTACGAGCAGTACTTC
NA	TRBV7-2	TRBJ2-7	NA	CASSFGGSYEQYF	TGTGCCAGCAGCTTTGGCGGCTCCTACGAGCAGTACTTC
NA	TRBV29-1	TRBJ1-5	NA	CSVGGSNQPQHF	TGCAGCGTTGGCGGTAGCAATCAGCCCCAGCATTTT
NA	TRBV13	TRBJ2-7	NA	CASSLSGDHEQYF	TGTGCCAGCAGCTTATCAGGGGACCACGAGCAGTACTTC
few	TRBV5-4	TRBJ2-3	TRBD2	CASSPGTSGRASTQYF	TGTGCCAGCAGCCCAGGGACTAGCGGGAGGGCTAGTACGCAGTATTTT
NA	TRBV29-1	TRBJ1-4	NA	CSVGLFGLSEKLFF	TGCAGCGTTGGCCTATTCGGACTATCTGAAAAACTGTTTTTT
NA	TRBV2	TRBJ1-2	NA	CASSDGAFDGYTF	TGTGCCAGCAGTGATGGGGCTTTCGATGGCTACACCTTC
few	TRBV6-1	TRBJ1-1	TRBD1	CASSLGTGSGTEAFF	TGTGCCAGCAGCTTAGGGACAGGGTCTGGAACTGAAGCTTTCTTT
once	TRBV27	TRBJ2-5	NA	CASRTGAAGQETQYF	TGTGCCAGCAGGACCGGAGCGGCGGGCCAAGAGACCCAGTACTTC
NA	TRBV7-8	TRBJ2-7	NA	CASSSRDNPYEQYF	TGTGCCAGCAGCTCCCGGGACAACCCCTACGAGCAGTACTTC
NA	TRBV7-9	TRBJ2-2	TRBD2	CASSPTAGVTTGELFF	TGTGCCAGCAGCCCTACTGCGGGGGTTACCACCGGGGAGCTGTTTTTT
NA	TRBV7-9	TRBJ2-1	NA	CASSFVGPREGNEQFF	TGTGCCAGCAGCTTCGTGGGGCCGCGGGAAGGGAATGAGCAGTTCTTC
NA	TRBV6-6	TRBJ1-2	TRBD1	CASSYGTDYGYTF	TGTGCCAGCAGTTACGGGACAGACTATGGCTACACCTTC
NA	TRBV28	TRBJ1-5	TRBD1	CASRDRVNQPQHF	TGTGCCAGCAGGGACAGGGTCAATCAGCCCCAGCATTTT
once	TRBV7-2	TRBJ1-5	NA	CASRRGASSNQPQHF	TGTGCCAGCAGACGGGGGGCTAGCAGCAATCAGCCCCAGCATTTT
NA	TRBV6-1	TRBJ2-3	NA	CASSEVAFSTDTQYF	TGTGCCAGCAGTGAAGTGGCATTTAGCACAGATACGCAGTATTTT
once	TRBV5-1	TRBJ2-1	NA	CASSGVGAGNEQFF	TGCGCCAGCAGCGGGGTAGGGGCGGGGAATGAGCAGTTCTTC
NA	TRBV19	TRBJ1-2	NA	CASRGDYGYTF	TGTGCCAGCCGCGGGGACTATGGCTACACCTTC
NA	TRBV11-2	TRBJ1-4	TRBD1	CASSLVGTGGEKLFF	TGTGCCAGCAGCTTAGTTGGGACAGGGGGTGAAAAACTGTTTTTT
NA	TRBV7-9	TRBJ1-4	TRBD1	CASSPRGETVANEKLFF	TGTGCCAGCAGCCCCAGGGGGGAAACGGTAGCTAATGAAAAACTGTTTTTT